These 27 T cell receptor beta chains share one sample of origin, sequenced in a study of OX40 agonist ivuxolimab in advanced cancers. TCRdb keeps only in-frame clones here, not all; method: immunoSEQ multiplex PCR. The table has 44,000 or so clones, approximately 79% seen once. This specimen consisted of CD4+ or CD8+ T cells sorted from blood, obtained in a trial of the OX40 agonist ivuxolimab. Receptors originate from an adult with an advanced solid tumor such as melanoma, head and neck, liver or kidney cancer.

This chain uses TRBV18 with TRBJ1-4; D might be TRBD1 (5 bases). The germline gives CDR1 KGHSH, CDR2 LQKENI. V was pared by 2 bases and J by 6 bases, with 7 bases between. The CDR3 consists of 13 residues. CDR3 sequence (DNA): TGTGCCAGCTCACCAGACAGCTATGAAAAACTGTTTTTT. Translating it yields CASSPDSYEKLFF.

The chain couples TRBV7-2 to TRBJ1-4, with D hard to call. Trimming shortened V by 1 base and J by 8 bases, and 8 bases separated the two germline ends. The germline CDR1 and CDR2 sequences are SGHTA and FQGNSA. The CDR3 contains 13 residues. The CDR3 sequence: CASSLVGGEKLFF. The CDR3 DNA sequence: TGTGCCAGCAGCTTAGTAGGAGGAGAAAAACTGTTTTTT.

The rearrangement links TRBV7-9 to TRBJ1-2; D is uncertain. CDR3 length: 14 amino acids. The V gene's germline CDR1 is SEHNR and CDR2 FQNEAQ (reference sequence). The V end lost 1 base, the J end lost 4 bases, and 10 bases lay between the germline ends. CDR3 in amino acids: CASSLEAAAYGYTF. CDR3 coding DNA: TGTGCCAGCAGCTTAGAGGCTGCGGCCTATGGCTACACCTTC. The full variable domain, rest sourced from reference TRBV7-9 and TRBJ1-2, is DTGVSQNPRHKITKRGQNVTFRCDPISEHNRLYWYRQTLGQGPEFLTYFQNEAQLEKSRLLSDRFSAERPKGSFSTLEIQRTEQGDSAMYLCASSLEAAAYGYTFGSGTRLTVV.

V usage is TRBV7-2 and J usage is TRBJ2-1; D might be TRBD1 or TRBD2, each matching 5 bases. The CDR3 extends over 13 amino acids. In germline, CDR1 is SGHTA, CDR2 FQGNSA. V lost 9 bases to trimming and J lost 8 bases, with 17 bases between them. CDR3 amino acids: CASGTGMSYEQFF. CDR3 nucleotides: TGTGCCAGTGGGACCGGGATGTCCTATGAGCAGTTCTTC.

V gene TRBV7-3 combines with J gene TRBJ2-2; no clear D. CDR3 length: 15 residues. V gave up 5 bases and J gave up 0 bases, with 10 bases separating them. Looked up from germline, CDR1 is SGHTA and CDR2 is FQGTGA. CDR3 residues: CASSSTVANTGELFF. The CDR3 DNA reads TGTGCCAGCAGCAGCACAGTCGCGAACACCGGGGAGCTGTTTTTT. Drawing the rest from reference TRBV7-3 and TRBJ2-2, the complete variable domain is GAGVSQTPSNKVTEKGKYVELRCDPISGHTALYWYRQSLGQGPEFLIYFQGTGAADDSGLPNDRFFAVRPEGSVSTLKIQRTERGDSAVYLCASSSTVANTGELFFGEGSRLTVL.

With regard to this clone: One end of the junction does not line up with germline, which may come from a read error. This chain uses TRBV12-5 with TRBJ2-5, with D tentatively TRBD2 (5 bases). This CDR3 comprises 13 residues. CDR1 and CDR2 from the germline V gene are LGHNT and FRNRAP. The CDR3 DNA sequence: TGTGCTAGTGGGCCGGGGAACCAGGAGACCCAGTACTTC. Translation: CASGPGNQETQYF.

Details on this clone: At one end, the junction sequence differs from germline, possibly due to a read error. The chain uses TRBV14 and TRBJ2-2; tentative D call: TRBD2 (6 bases). The CDR3 has 15 residues. CDR1 is SGHDN and CDR2 is FVKESK in the germline V gene. CDR3 bases: TGTGCCAGCAGCCAAGACGCAGCCTCTGGCGGGAAGCTGTTTTTT. Protein: CASSQDAASGGKLFF.

The rearrangement links TRBV7-2 to TRBJ2-3; no clear D gene. Trimming shortened V by 0 bases and J by 11 bases, and 18 bases separated the two germline ends. The CDR3 sequence is 15 residues long. CDR1 and CDR2 from the germline V gene are SGHTA and FQGNSA. The CDR3 region has the DNA TGTGCCAGCAGCTTAGCCACCGAAATGGGTTTTAGGCAGTATTTT. Protein product: CASSLATEMGFRQYF.

This rearrangement joins TRBV18 to TRBJ1-4; D might be TRBD1 (6 bases). The CDR3 consists of 13 residues. Trimming removed 4 bases from V and 10 bases from J, with 13 bases in between. Germline V gives CDR1 KGHSH, CDR2 LQKENI. For the CDR3, the DNA is TGTGCCAGCTCACGACAGGAATGGGGAAAACTGTTTTTT. This sequence encodes CASSRQEWGKLFF.

This chain uses TRBV11-3 with TRBJ1-1, with 7 bases that match TRBD1. From germline, CDR1 is SGHNT and CDR2 YENEEA. This CDR3 comprises 13 residues. V lost 5 bases, J lost 11 bases, and 11 bases stayed unmatched. CDR3 protein: CASSLETGSTAFF. In nucleotides, the CDR3 is TGTGCCAGCAGCCTGGAGACAGGGTCGACGGCTTTCTTT.

The CDR3 reads CASSQAGGRSNEQFF. In nucleotides, the CDR3 is TGCGCCAGCAGCCAAGCGGGCGGGAGGTCGAATGAGCAGTTCTTC. The rearrangement joins TRBV4-3 to TRBJ2-1; 8 bases match TRBD2. Trimming took 1 base from V and 7 from J; bases not matched to a gene: 6. Germline V gene sequence: CDR1 LGHNA, CDR2 YSLEER. CDR3 size: 15 residues.

The chain carries TRBV11-2 and TRBJ2-2; 8 nucleotides line up with TRBD2. Germline lookup yields CDR1 SGHAT and CDR2 FQNNGV. This CDR3 region has 19 residues. V trimming: 5 bases; J trimming: 2 bases; junction bases outside the gene matches: 16. The CDR3 loop is CASSRMTRGGLGNTGELFF. For the CDR3, the DNA is TGTGCCAGCAGCCGAATGACACGGGGGGGACTGGGAAACACCGGGGAGCTGTTTTTT.

The chain couples TRBV18 to TRBJ2-5; 8 bases agree with TRBD2. The CDR3 is 15 residues long. After removal of 3 bases from V and 2 bases from J, the junction contained 5 bases not matched to a gene. Germline CDR1 reads KGHSH; CDR2 reads LQKENI. This CDR3 reads CASSPPSGFQETQYF. Written as DNA, the CDR3 is TGTGCCAGCTCACCTCCTAGCGGGTTTCAAGAGACCCAGTACTTC.

The chain employs TRBV6-5 and TRBJ2-1; maybe TRBD2 (6 bases). CDR1 is MNHEY, CDR2 SVGAGI, per germline. Trimming cost V 3 bases and J 7 bases, with 13 bases left between them. This CDR3 is 14 amino acids long. The CDR3 DNA follows: TGTGCCAGCAGTTATGGAGGGGCTAGGAATGAGCAGTTCTTC. Its translation is CASSYGGARNEQFF.

V is TRBV7-7 and J is TRBJ2-5, with D perhaps matching TRBD1 or TRBD2 (5 bases each). The CDR3 sequence is 15 residues long. The germline gives CDR1 SSHAT, CDR2 FNYEAQ (reference sequence). Between the trimmed V and J ends, which lost 5 bases and 5 bases, there was a span of 18 bases. The CDR3 DNA reads as TGTGCCAGCAGCCGCCAAATTGGGGACCTGGAGACCCAGTACTTC. Protein product: CASSRQIGDLETQYF.

This clone was picked up one time. The chain joins TRBV7-3 to TRBJ1-1; tentative D call: TRBD1 (6 bases). The CDR3 has 13 amino acids. Germline V lookup: CDR1 SGHTA, CDR2 FQGTGA. V lost 1 base and J lost 4, with 7 bases in between. This chain's CDR3 is CASSLRDTTEAFF. DNA for the CDR3: TGTGCCAGCAGCTTAAGGGACACCACTGAAGCTTTCTTT.

V gene TRBV6-1 combines with J gene TRBJ2-7, with 9 bases that match TRBD2. Germline assignment: CDR1 MNHNS and CDR2 SASEGT. The CDR3 covers 14 residues. Trimming cost V 6 bases and J 5 bases; bases outside gene matches: 8. This chain's CDR3 is CASRPGLAYDEQYF. In DNA form, the CDR3 reads TGTGCCAGCAGGCCAGGACTAGCGTACGACGAGCAGTACTTC.

The J gene is TRBJ2-6, the V gene TRBV5-1, with D possibly being TRBD1 (5 bases). CDR3 length equals 15 residues. Germline lookup yields CDR1 SGHRS and CDR2 YFSETQ. Trimming took 5 bases from V and 0 from J, leaving 9 bases between them. The CDR3 bases are TGCGCCAGCAGGCAGGGAAGCTCTGGGGCCAACGTCCTGACTTTC. This sequence encodes CASRQGSSGANVLTF.

The chain joins TRBV5-4 to TRBJ2-5; the match to TRBD2 covers 7 bases. Unmatched junction bases numbered 4, after V lost 4 bases and J lost 1 base. Germline-derived CDR1 and CDR2 are SGHNT and YYREEE (reference sequence). This CDR3 comprises 14 residues. The CDR3 loop reads CASSISGSQETQYF. Written as DNA, the CDR3 is TGTGCCAGCAGCATTAGCGGGTCCCAAGAGACCCAGTACTTC. Drawing the rest from reference TRBV5-4 and TRBJ2-5, the complete variable domain is ETGVTQSPTHLIKTRGQQVTLRCSSQSGHNTVSWYQQALGQGPQFIFQYYREEENGRGNFPPRFSGLQFPNYSSELNVNALELDDSALYLCASSISGSQETQYFGPGTRLLVL.

This chain connects TRBV5-1 to TRBJ1-3; D is unresolved. Germline CDR1 SGHRS, CDR2 YFSETQ. Trimming pared 4 bases from V and 0 bases from J, leaving 11 bases between. This CDR3 spans 15 amino acids. The CDR3 DNA follows: TGCGCCAGCAGCCCCCGACCGAACTCTGGAAACACCATATATTTT. It yields the protein CASSPRPNSGNTIYF. The full variable domain, with the rest looked up from reference TRBV5-1 and TRBJ1-3, is KAGVTQTPRYLIKTRGQQVTLSCSPISGHRSVSWYQQTPGQGLQFLFEYFSETQRNKGNFPGRFSGRQFSNSRSEMNVSTLELGDSALYLCASSPRPNSGNTIYFGEGSWLTVV.

The J gene is TRBJ2-4, the V gene TRBV7-2, with D perhaps given as TRBD1 or TRBD2 (6 bases each). This CDR3 spans 16 amino acids. Deletions cut 0 bases from V and 4 bases from J, with 13 bases between. Germline CDR1 SGHTA, CDR2 FQGNSA. The CDR3 DNA is TGTGCCAGCAGCTTAGCGACGGGGGCTATAAAAAACATTCAGTACTTC. This encodes CASSLATGAIKNIQYF.

The rearrangement links TRBV19 to TRBJ2-1, with TRBD2 identical over 13 bases. V trimming: 6 bases; J trimming: 0 bases; junction bases outside the gene matches: 14. Germline lookup yields CDR1 LNHDA and CDR2 SQIVND (reference sequence). The CDR3 runs 20 residues. This CDR3 reads CASSRASGLAGQSSYNEQFF. CDR3 DNA sequence: TGTGCCAGTAGCAGGGCCTCGGGACTAGCGGGACAGAGCTCCTACAATGAGCAGTTCTTC.

The rearrangement joins TRBV7-2 to TRBJ1-2; D not resolved. The length of the CDR3 is 13 residues. Trimming removed 2 bases from V and 6 bases from J, with 10 bases in between. Germline CDR1 and CDR2: SGHTA and FQGNSA. For the CDR3, the DNA is TGTGCCAGCAGCTTAAGGGAGAGTGATGGCTACACCTTC. Amino acids: CASSLRESDGYTF.

V is TRBV30 and J is TRBJ1-2; unclear D gene. Germline CDR1 reads GTSNPN; CDR2 reads SVGIG (reference sequence). The V end lost 2 bases, the J end lost 7 bases, and 14 bases lay between the germline ends. This CDR3 region has 13 residues. This CDR3 reads CAWSPSEAGGYTF. The CDR3 nucleotides are TGTGCCTGGAGTCCCTCGGAGGCGGGTGGCTACACCTTC.

This chain uses TRBV21-1 with TRBJ1-4. TRBV21-1 is shown as a pseudogene. This CDR3 is built from 15 residues. The CDR3 loop reads CASSKGSRGGEKLFF. The CDR3 DNA sequence: TGTGCCAGCAGCAAAGGTTCCAGGGGAGGTGAAAAACTGTTTTTT.

The rearrangement uses TRBV5-1 and TRBJ2-7; possibly TRBD1 for D (5 bases). The germline V gene has CDR1 SGHRS and CDR2 YFSETQ. The V gene lost 1 base and the J gene lost 3 bases, with 14 bases spanning the gap. This CDR3 comprises 15 residues. As DNA, the CDR3 is TGCGCCAGCAGCTTGAGCAGGACACCGAACTACGAGCAGTACTTC. Residues: CASSLSRTPNYEQYF.

The J gene is TRBJ1-1, the V gene TRBV6-5; no clear D gene. V was cut by 4 bases and J by 10 bases, with 13 bases left in between. Germline assignment: CDR1 MNHEY and CDR2 SVGAGI. This CDR3 has 12 amino acids. The CDR3 protein is CASSSPPTGAFF. For the CDR3, the DNA is TGTGCCAGCAGTTCCCCCCCGACCGGAGCTTTCTTT.